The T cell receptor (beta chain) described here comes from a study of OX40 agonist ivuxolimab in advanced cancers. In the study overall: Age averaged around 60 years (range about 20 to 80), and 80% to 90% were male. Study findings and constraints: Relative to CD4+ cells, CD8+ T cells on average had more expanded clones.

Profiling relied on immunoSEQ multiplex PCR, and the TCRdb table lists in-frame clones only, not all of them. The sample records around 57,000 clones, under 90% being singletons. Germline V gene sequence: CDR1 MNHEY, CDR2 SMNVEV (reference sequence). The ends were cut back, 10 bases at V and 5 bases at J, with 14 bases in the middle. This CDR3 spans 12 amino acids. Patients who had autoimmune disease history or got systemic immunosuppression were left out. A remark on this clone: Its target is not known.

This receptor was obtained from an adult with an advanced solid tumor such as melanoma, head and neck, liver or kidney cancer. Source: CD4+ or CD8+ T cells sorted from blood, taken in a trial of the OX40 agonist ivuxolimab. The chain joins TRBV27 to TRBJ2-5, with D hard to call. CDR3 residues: CATLPLGETQYF. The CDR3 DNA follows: TGTGCCACCTTACCTTTGGGGGAGACCCAGTACTTC.